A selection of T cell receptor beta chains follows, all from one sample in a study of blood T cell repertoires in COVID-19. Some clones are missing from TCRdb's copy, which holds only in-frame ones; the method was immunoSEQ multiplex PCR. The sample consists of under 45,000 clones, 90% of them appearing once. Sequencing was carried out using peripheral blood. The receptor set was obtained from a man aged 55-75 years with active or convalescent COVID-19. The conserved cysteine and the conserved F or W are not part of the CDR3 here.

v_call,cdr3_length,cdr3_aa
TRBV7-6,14,ASSLASARGTGELF
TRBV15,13,ATSRVKGGQEKLF
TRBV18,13,ASSPRGSSYNEQF
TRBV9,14,ASSAFTTSRNEKLF
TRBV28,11,ASRDGGNYGYT
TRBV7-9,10,ASSLSNQPQH
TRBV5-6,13,ASSLRVSGGDTQY
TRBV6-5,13,ARAPGQGMNSPLH
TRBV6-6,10,ASAAANYGYT
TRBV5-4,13,ASSLSGSGPYGYT
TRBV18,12,ASSGRTVNTEAF
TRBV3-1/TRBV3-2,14,ASSPLPAGGEGEQF
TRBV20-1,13,SASLRQGVTDTQY
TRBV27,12,ASSDRASNYGYT
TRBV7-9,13,ASSLARDRGTEAF
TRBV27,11,ASSLSGDYGYT
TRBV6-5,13,ASSRTGPGNQPQH
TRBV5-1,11,ASSAGTIYGYT
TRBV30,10,AWRGGQSGYT
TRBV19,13,ASSKSQAGKNEQY